This T cell receptor beta chain was captured by sequencing in a study of lymphopenia after photon versus proton radiotherapy. General observations from the study: Post-nadir TCR diversity decline inversely tracked overall survival among those who died. Survival link was tested only in deceased patients; proton benefit remains a possibility. Under photons, naive T cells and diversity fell while effector/memory populations rose. After the lymphocyte nadir, photon-treated repertoires showed oligoclonal expansion, especially of CD8+ Temra cells.

As concerns this clone: Its antigen remains unknown.

Assay: immunoSEQ multiplex PCR; the TCRdb copy retains only in-frame clones and omits some. The repertoire holds some 76,000 clones, 85% to 95% seen once, with about 2.2% in the top ten. Germline V gives CDR1 MRHNA, CDR2 SNTAGT. V was pared by 0 bases and J by 4 bases, with 3 bases between. This CDR3 is built from 12 residues. This receptor was taken from a woman aged 40 to 50 with cholangiocarcinoma. This specimen was peripheral blood, taken from a patient treated with photon-based radiotherapy. The rearrangement uses TRBV6-4 and TRBJ1-2, with unresolved D. The CDR3 spells CASSDSGYGYTF. The CDR3 DNA reads TGTGCCAGCAGTGACTCTGGCTATGGCTACACCTTC.